Listed here are 13 T cell receptor beta chains from one sample, sequenced in a study of PD-L1 blockade in urothelial cancer. The method was immunoSEQ multiplex PCR; TCRdb's version includes in-frame clones alone and lacks a portion of them. The sample has some 100,000 clones, about 90% seen once; the top ten hold over 0.8%. Specimen: PBMCs, collected around atezolizumab (anti-PD-L1) treatment. The source of these receptors is a woman older than 75 with urothelial cancer.

The chain employs TRBV11-3 and TRBJ2-1; maybe TRBD2 (5 bases). Germline assignment: CDR1 SGHNT and CDR2 YENEEA. The length of the CDR3 is 14 residues. V was shortened by 4 bases and J by 9 bases, with 16 bases between the two germline ends. CDR3: CASSSLGSKGEQFF. DNA of the CDR3: TGTGCCAGCAGCTCCTTGGGGAGTAAAGGTGAGCAGTTCTTC.

This clone was picked up one time. The chain employs TRBV14 and TRBJ1-1; TRBD1 is a possible D gene (6 bases). The CDR3 has 14 residues. Trimming pared 5 bases from V and 0 bases from J, leaving 10 bases between. Germline V gene sequence: CDR1 SGHDN, CDR2 FVKESK. CDR3 sequence reads: CASSTGPVNTEAFF. The CDR3, as DNA: TGTGCCAGCAGCACAGGGCCGGTGAACACTGAAGCTTTCTTT.

The chain employs TRBV5-1 and TRBJ2-2, with 8 nucleotides matching TRBD1. The germline V gene has CDR1 SGHRS and CDR2 YFSETQ. V lost 4 bases, J lost 4 bases, and 9 bases stayed unmatched. CDR3 length: 16 residues. This CDR3 is CASSPGAGGGTGELFF. In DNA form, the CDR3 reads TGCGCCAGCAGCCCTGGGGCAGGGGGCGGCACCGGGGAGCTGTTTTTT.

The chain has TRBV27 and TRBJ2-2, with 7 bases that match TRBD2. Germline V gives CDR1 MNHEY, CDR2 SMNVEV (reference sequence). Trimming removed 3 bases from V and 0 bases from J; junction bases left unmatched: 10. The CDR3 runs to 18 residues. The CDR3 sequence is CASSLSLAGASNTGELFF. The DNA for the CDR3 is TGTGCCAGCAGTTTGTCTTTAGCGGGCGCCTCGAACACCGGGGAGCTGTTTTTT.

The chain has TRBV20-1 and TRBJ1-1, with D maybe TRBD1 (5 bases). The germline CDR1 and CDR2 sequences are DFQATT and SNEGSKA (reference sequence). V lost 0 bases and J lost 11, with 7 bases in between. The length of the CDR3 is 10 residues. DNA of the CDR3: TGCAGTGCTAGAGACAGGGTGGCTTTCTTT. The encoded protein is CSARDRVAFF.

The count of this clone is one. The rearrangement links TRBV29-1 to TRBJ2-3; 7 bases are shared with TRBD1. The CDR3 totals 13 residues. V gave up 7 bases and J gave up 4 bases; unmatched junction bases: 8. Per the germline V gene, CDR1 is SQVTM and CDR2 is ANQGSEA. CDR3 loop: CSAPGGGADTQYF. The CDR3 coding sequence is TGCAGCGCACCAGGGGGTGGTGCAGATACGCAGTATTTT.

The CDR3 DNA reads as TGTGCCAGCAGCTCTTCGACAGGGACCTATGGCTACACCTTC. It encodes CASSSSTGTYGYTF. The chain employs TRBV5-6 and TRBJ1-2; TRBD1 agrees at 7 bases. The CDR3 covers 14 residues. From germline, CDR1 is SGHDT and CDR2 YYEEEE. Germline trimming cut 3 bases from V and 4 bases from J; bases unmatched to any gene: 6.

The chain recombines TRBV7-8 with TRBJ1-1; D gene ambiguous. Per germline, CDR1 SGHVS and CDR2 FQNEAQ. Trimming removed 5 bases at V and 0 bases at J, with 10 bases between. The CDR3 extends over 14 amino acids. As DNA, the CDR3 is TGTGCCAGCAGCCTTTTGAGGGTGAACACTGAAGCTTTCTTT. Protein: CASSLLRVNTEAFF.

Only one count was recorded for this clone. The chain recombines TRBV19 with TRBJ2-7; the D gene is possibly TRBD2 (6 bases). Between the trimmed V and J ends, which lost 0 bases and 1 base, there was a span of 7 bases. The CDR3 spans 14 residues. Germline CDR1 LNHDA, CDR2 SQIVND (reference sequence). CDR3 region: CASSIEAGSYEQYF. Here the CDR3 DNA reads TGTGCCAGTAGTATAGAGGCGGGATCCTACGAGCAGTACTTC.

The rearrangement uses TRBV5-6 and TRBJ2-4; tentatively, D is TRBD2 (6 bases). V lost 1 base and J 2 bases, leaving 13 bases between the germline ends. Looked up from germline, CDR1 is SGHDT and CDR2 is YYEEEE. The CDR3 sequence is 16 residues long. CDR3 sequence: CASSLRGIGPKNIQYF. The CDR3 DNA reads TGTGCCAGCAGCTTGCGGGGGATAGGGCCCAAAAACATTCAGTACTTC.

The chain recombines TRBV28 with TRBJ2-7, with TRBD2 as a possible D gene (6 bases). The CDR3 is made up of 19 amino acids. Looked up from germline, CDR1 is MDHEN and CDR2 is SYDVKM. The germline V and J ends were trimmed by 2 bases and 4 bases, with 27 bases remaining between them. The CDR3 loop is CASSLPGPLASSGGYEQYF. CDR3 DNA sequence: TGTGCCAGCAGTTTACCCGGACCGCTTGCAAGTTCCGGGGGTTACGAGCAGTACTTC.

This clone was recorded once. The chain combines TRBV6-1 with TRBJ2-7; TRBD2 is a possible D gene (5 bases). The CDR3 contains 14 residues. CDR1 and CDR2 from the germline V gene are MNHNS and SASEGT. The V end lost 2 bases, the J end lost 0 bases, and 8 bases lay between the germline ends. The CDR3 spells CASSERGYSYEQYF. DNA for the CDR3: TGTGCCAGCAGTGAAAGAGGGTACTCCTACGAGCAGTACTTC.

This clone appeared a single time. V and J are TRBV5-1 and TRBJ2-3; the D is unclear. The V gene lost 3 bases and the J gene lost 5 bases, with 22 bases spanning the gap. Germline lookup yields CDR1 SGHRS and CDR2 YFSETQ. The CDR3 runs 17 residues. CDR3 DNA sequence: TGCGCCAGCAGCTCCTACCGCCCAGGTACCGCCAGAGATACGCAGTATTTT. It translates to CASSSYRPGTARDTQYF. The whole variable domain, filled in from reference TRBV5-1 and TRBJ2-3, reads KAGVTQTPRYLIKTRGQQVTLSCSPISGHRSVSWYQQTPGQGLQFLFEYFSETQRNKGNFPGRFSGRQFSNSRSEMNVSTLELGDSALYLCASSSYRPGTARDTQYFGPGTRLTVL.